The 22 T cell receptor beta chains below all came from one sample that was sequenced in a study of T-cell memory formation after mild COVID-19. TCRdb re-derived calls from the 5' RACE reads in MiXCR, one entry per CDR3 protein. The sample lists 350,000 to 450,000 distinct CDR3 sequences; 14% were seen once. The sequenced sample consisted of PBMCs or a T cell subset sorted from them (not recorded which). Receptor source: a man between 18 and 29 years old who had mild COVID-19 (a few samples of this study predate the infection). Cell type and time point are not known.

This clonotype was seen a handful of times. The chain combines TRBV21-1 with TRBJ1-4; TRBD1 is the table's D call, not checked against the DNA. TRBV21-1 is deemed a pseudogene. The length of the CDR3 is 13 residues. Here the CDR3 reads CANADRSNEKLFF. Here the CDR3 DNA reads TGTGCCAACGCGGACAGGAGTAATGAAAAACTGTTTTTT.

The chain's CDR3 is CSALRDRANYGYTF. In nucleotides, the CDR3 is TGCAGTGCTCTACGGGACAGGGCTAACTATGGCTACACCTTC. V and J are TRBV20-1 and TRBJ1-2; 9 bases map to TRBD1. The CDR3 runs to 14 residues. The germline CDR1 and CDR2 sequences are DFQATT and SNEGSKA (reference sequence). The J segment lost 0 bases and the V segment lost 5 bases, leaving 4 bases of the junction unmatched.

The gene calls are TRBV7-8 and TRBJ1-6; the D gene is possibly TRBD1 (5 bases). The CDR3 has 12 residues. With 3 bases removed from V and 10 bases from J, the gap between germline ends came to 7 bases. Germline loops: CDR1 SGHVS, CDR2 FQNEAQ. This chain's CDR3 is CASSFRGSPLHF. The CDR3 nucleotides read TGTGCCAGCAGCTTCCGGGGGTCACCCCTCCACTTT.

V and J are TRBV4-1 and TRBJ1-5; D not resolved. The CDR3 totals 16 residues. CDR1 is MGHRA and CDR2 is YSYEKL in the germline V gene. Trimming shortened V by 5 bases and J by 0 bases, and 14 bases separated the two germline ends. The CDR3 protein is CASSFRAGYSNQPQHF. The CDR3 DNA reads TGCGCCAGCAGCTTTCGGGCTGGGTATAGCAATCAGCCCCAGCATTTT.

The CDR3 reads CASSYEGAIDTQYF. For the CDR3, the DNA is TGTGCCAGCAGTTACGAGGGGGCAATAGATACGCAGTATTTT. The chain links TRBV6-5 to TRBJ2-3; 7 nucleotides match TRBD1. J gave up 5 bases and V 2 bases, and 4 bases lay outside the gene matches. Germline CDR1 and CDR2: MNHEY and SVGAGI. This CDR3 contains 14 residues.

This clonotype was counted a few times. This chain connects TRBV7-6 to TRBJ2-3, with 11 bases aligning to TRBD2. This CDR3 comprises 17 residues. Per the germline V gene, CDR1 is SGHVS and CDR2 is FNYEAQ. The V and J ends lost 3 bases and 0 bases, in that order; junction bases with no gene match: 5. The CDR3 reads CASSLLAGGPSTDTQYF. DNA of the CDR3: TGTGCCAGCAGCTTGCTAGCGGGGGGTCCTAGCACAGATACGCAGTATTTT.

The rearrangement links TRBV7-3 to TRBJ1-1, with D possibly being TRBD1 (6 bases). V lost 7 bases and J lost 4, with 13 bases in between. There are 13 residues in the CDR3. CDR1 is SGHTA and CDR2 is FQGTGA in the germline V gene. For the CDR3, the DNA is TGTGCCAGCAACCCAGGGGCGGGCACTGAAGCTTTCTTT. The encoded protein is CASNPGAGTEAFF. Full variable domain (outside the CDR3, taken from reference TRBV7-3 and TRBJ1-1): GAGVSQTPSNKVTEKGKYVELRCDPISGHTALYWYRQSLGQGPEFLIYFQGTGAADDSGLPNDRFFAVRPEGSVSTLKIQRTERGDSAVYLCASNPGAGTEAFFGQGTRLTVV.

This clonotype came up a few times. The chain has TRBV20-1 and TRBJ2-7, with TRBD2 matching 11 bases. Germline V lookup: CDR1 DFQATT, CDR2 SNEGSKA (reference sequence). CDR3 length equals 15 residues. The ends lost 0 bases at V and 4 bases at J; junction bases unmatched: 5. CDR3 coding DNA: TGCAGTGCTAGAGATCTACTAGCGGGGGAATACGAGCAGTACGTC. Translated: CSARDLLAGEYEQYV.

This clonotype was found many times. V is TRBV4-3 and J is TRBJ2-4; TRBD1 is a possible D gene (6 bases). Germline assignment: CDR1 LGHNA and CDR2 YSLEER. The length of the CDR3 is 15 residues. V dropped 5 bases and J dropped 4 bases, with 15 bases sitting between them. The CDR3 DNA sequence: TGCGCCAGCAGCTCACAGACAGGCTCAAAAAACATTCAGTACTTC. It encodes CASSSQTGSKNIQYF.

The CDR3 protein is CASSSQDMTFEAFF. In DNA, the CDR3 is TGTGCCAGCAGCTCACAGGACATGACGTTTGAAGCTTTCTTT. The chain carries TRBV7-9 and TRBJ1-1, with D maybe TRBD1 (5 bases). Germline V gene lookup returns CDR1 SEHNR and CDR2 FQNEAQ (reference sequence). This CDR3 has 14 amino acids. V gave up 4 bases and J gave up 7 bases, with 16 bases separating them.

The V call is TRBV4-1, the J call TRBJ2-5; no definite D call. CDR3 length: 14 residues. The V end was cut by 2 bases, the J end by 2 bases, with 9 bases between. Germline-derived CDR1 and CDR2 are MGHRA and YSYEKL. The CDR3 region has the DNA TGCGCCAGCAGCCAACGATTAGCACAAGAGACCCAGTACTTC. As protein: CASSQRLAQETQYF.

This chain connects TRBV5-1 to TRBJ2-1; D is ambiguous. The germline gives CDR1 SGHRS, CDR2 YFSETQ. The CDR3 has 12 amino acids. Trimming pared 4 bases from V and 8 bases from J, leaving 10 bases between. CDR3 sequence reads: CASSGSGHEQFF. CDR3 nucleotides: TGCGCCAGCAGCGGGTCCGGGCATGAGCAGTTCTTC.

This clonotype was counted a few times. The chain carries TRBV7-2 and TRBJ2-7; tentative D call: TRBD2 (5 bases). Germline CDR1 reads SGHTA; CDR2 reads FQGNSA. The length of the CDR3 is 17 residues. With 0 bases removed from V and 2 bases from J, the gap between germline ends came to 17 bases. CDR3 sequence reads: CASSLATAGQPPYEQYV. The CDR3 DNA follows: TGTGCCAGCAGCTTAGCGACTGCGGGCCAGCCCCCCTACGAGCAGTACGTC.

The rearrangement links TRBV7-9 to TRBJ2-3; D unresolved. V was pared by 5 bases and J by 0 bases, with 12 bases between. CDR1 and CDR2 from the germline V gene are SEHNR and FQNEAQ (reference sequence). The CDR3 loop spans 15 amino acids. CDR3 nucleotides: TGTGCCAGCAGCGTCCCGGGCGATAGCACAGATACGCAGTATTTT. Translating it yields CASSVPGDSTDTQYF.

This clonotype was counted only a few times. The rearrangement links TRBV15 to TRBJ2-5; the D is unclear. CDR3 length equals 14 residues. Per germline, CDR1 LNHNV and CDR2 YYDKDF (reference sequence). The V end lost 0 bases, the J end lost 5 bases, and 10 bases lay between the germline ends. The CDR3 coding sequence is TGTGCCACCAGCAGAGAGGAAACGGAGGAGACCCAGTACTTC. This codes for CATSREETEETQYF.

This clonotype was seen more than once but under ten times. The genes are TRBV5-6 and TRBJ2-1; 9 bases are shared with TRBD1. The length of the CDR3 is 16 residues. The germline V gene encodes CDR1 SGHDT and CDR2 YYEEEE. V trimming: 4 bases; J trimming: 5 bases; junction bases outside the gene matches: 10. The CDR3 DNA reads TGTGCCAGCAGCCCGGCTAACAGGGGGCAGGACAATGAGCAGTTCTTC. Its protein is CASSPANRGQDNEQFF.

This clonotype was seen a handful of times. This chain links TRBV6-5 with TRBJ1-2, with D hard to call. There are 13 residues in the CDR3. Trimming pared 6 bases from V and 1 base from J, leaving 9 bases between. CDR1 and CDR2 (germline): MNHEY, SVGAGI. The DNA for the CDR3 is TGTGCCAGCAGAGCCACCCGTAACTATGGCTACACCTTC. It specifies CASRATRNYGYTF.

This clonotype appeared many times. The genes are TRBV15 and TRBJ1-5, with 7 bases identical to TRBD1. Germline V gene data show CDR1 as LNHNV and CDR2 as YYDKDF (reference sequence). The CDR3 has 17 residues. Trimming cost V 4 bases and J 2 bases; bases outside gene matches: 11. The CDR3 nucleotides read TGTGCCACCAGCATCGGATTTACAGGGGAAGGCAATCAGCCCCAGCATTTT. It codes for CATSIGFTGEGNQPQHF.

The V and J genes are TRBV9 and TRBJ2-2; 11 bases map to TRBD2. Germline V gene sequence: CDR1 SGDLS, CDR2 YYNGEE. V shed 0 bases, J shed 2 bases, and the junction held 9 bases outside the gene matches. CDR3 length equals 19 residues. In nucleotides, the CDR3 is TGTGCCAGCAGCGTAGCCGAGGCCCTAGCGGGGGGCAACACCGGGGAGCTGTTTTTT. Amino acids: CASSVAEALAGGNTGELFF.

The table lists this clonotype with a few counts. This chain connects TRBV4-1 to TRBJ2-7, with 11 nucleotides matching TRBD1. The J segment lost 3 bases and the V segment lost 3 bases, leaving 4 bases of the junction unmatched. Germline CDR1 MGHRA, CDR2 YSYEKL. This CDR3 region has 15 residues. Written as DNA, the CDR3 is TGCGCCAGCAGCCAGAGGACAGGGGGCGGCTACGAGCAGTACGTC. This gives the protein CASSQRTGGGYEQYV.

The sample holds a few counts of this clonotype. This chain joins TRBV5-1 and TRBJ2-2; D is perhaps TRBD1 (6 bases). The V gene's germline CDR1 is SGHRS and CDR2 YFSETQ. V lost 4 bases and J 8 bases, leaving 18 bases between the germline ends. There are 15 residues in the CDR3. CDR3 sequence (DNA): TGCGCCAGCAGCGAGGGCTCAGACAGGCTGGGGGAGCTGTTTTTT. This translates into CASSEGSDRLGELFF.

In its sample, this clonotype was seen many times. The chain recombines TRBV20-1 with TRBJ2-1, with D hard to call. Trimming removed 7 bases at V and 3 bases at J, with 10 bases between. The germline gives CDR1 DFQATT, CDR2 SNEGSKA (reference sequence). CDR3 length: 12 residues. In DNA form, the CDR3 reads TGCAGTGTCCCGAGCGTCTACAATGAGCAGTTCTTC. It specifies CSVPSVYNEQFF.